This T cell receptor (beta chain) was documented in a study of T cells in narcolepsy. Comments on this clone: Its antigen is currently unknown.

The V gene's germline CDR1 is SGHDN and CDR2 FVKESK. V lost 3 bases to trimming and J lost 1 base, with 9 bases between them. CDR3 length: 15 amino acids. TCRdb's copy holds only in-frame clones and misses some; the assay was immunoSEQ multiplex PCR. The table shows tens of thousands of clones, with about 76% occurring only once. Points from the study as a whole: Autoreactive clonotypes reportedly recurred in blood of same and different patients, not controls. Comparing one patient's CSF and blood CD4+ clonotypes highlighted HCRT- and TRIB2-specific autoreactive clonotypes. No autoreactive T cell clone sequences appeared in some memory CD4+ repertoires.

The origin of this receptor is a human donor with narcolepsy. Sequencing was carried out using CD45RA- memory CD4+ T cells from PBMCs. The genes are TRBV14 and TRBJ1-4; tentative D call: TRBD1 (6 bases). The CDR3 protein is CASSHKGVTNEKLFF. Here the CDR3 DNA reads TGTGCCAGCAGCCACAAGGGGGTAACTAATGAAAAACTGTTTTTT.